The 19 T cell receptor beta chains reported below all come from one sample, sequenced in a study of shared clonotypes between healthy human individuals. The naive CD8 fraction comprised CD45RO-negative cells positively selected for CCR7 and excluded terminally differentiated effector memory CD45RA+ cells. Generated by immunoSEQ multiplex PCR, the TCRdb table keeps only in-frame clones and is missing some. Of about 1,900,000 clones in the sample, approximately 94% were seen once. Input material: naive CD8+ T cells sorted from blood. These receptors all come from a man between 18 and 29 years old in good health.

V and J are TRBV1 and TRBJ1-5; the table's TRBD1 call for D was not verified on the DNA. TRBV1 is a documented pseudogene. CDR3 size: 17 residues. CDR3 nucleotide sequence: TGCACCAGCAGCCTCCAAAAGGGACAGTGTAGCAATCAGCCCCAGCATTTT. Protein sequence: CTSSLQKGQCSNQPQHF.

J is TRBJ2-7 and V is TRBV7-8; tentative D call: TRBD1 (6 bases). With 0 bases removed from V and 5 bases from J, the gap between germline ends came to 11 bases. CDR1 is SGHVS, CDR2 FQNEAQ, per germline. CDR3 length: 14 residues. The CDR3 sequence is CASSLAGRGNEQYF. CDR3 bases: TGTGCCAGCAGCTTAGCGGGCAGGGGTAACGAGCAGTACTTC. Drawing the rest from reference TRBV7-8 and TRBJ2-7, the complete variable domain is GAGVSQSPRYKVAKRGQDVALRCDPISGHVSLFWYQQALGQGPEFLTYFQNEAQLDKSGLPSDRFFAERPEGSVSTLKIQRTQQEDSAVYLCASSLAGRGNEQYFGPGTRLTVT.

V usage is TRBV9 and J usage is TRBJ2-7, with a tentative D call TRBD1 (7 bases). The ends were cut back, 4 bases at V and 2 bases at J, with 16 bases in the middle. CDR1 is SGDLS and CDR2 is YYNGEE in the germline V gene. The CDR3 contains 15 residues. The CDR3 loop is CASSPGGQLPYEQYF. The CDR3 nucleotides read TGTGCCAGCAGCCCCGGGGGACAGCTACCCTACGAGCAGTACTTC.

This chain uses TRBV7-9 with TRBJ2-2, with 9 bases lining up with TRBD1. V was pared by 8 bases and J by 4 bases, with 11 bases of the junction left unmatched. CDR1 SEHNR and CDR2 FQNEAQ come from the germline V gene (reference sequence). The CDR3 contains 16 residues. The CDR3 here is CASRETGTGFTGELFF. In DNA form, the CDR3 reads TGTGCCAGCCGAGAAACCGGGACAGGGTTCACCGGGGAGCTGTTTTTT.

This sequence joins TRBV6-4 and TRBJ2-2; 9 nucleotides agree with TRBD1. CDR3 size: 17 residues. Germline V gene data show CDR1 as MRHNA and CDR2 as SNTAGT. The junction had 14 bases not matched to a gene; V was cut back by 3 bases and J by 9 bases. The CDR3 DNA reads as TGTGCCAGCAGTGAAACTCCACAGGGGGCGAGGGGCCGGGAGCTGTTTTTT. It translates to CASSETPQGARGRELFF.

V usage is TRBV30 and J usage is TRBJ2-1; perhaps TRBD2 as D (6 bases). The CDR3 is made up of 16 amino acids. Trimming shortened V by 3 bases and J by 2 bases, and 17 bases separated the two germline ends. CDR1 GTSNPN and CDR2 SVGIG come from the germline V gene (reference sequence). CDR3 bases: TGTGCCTGGAGCAATGGGGGGAGATCCCCCTACAATGAGCAGTTCTTC. This translates into CAWSNGGRSPYNEQFF.

In the case of this clone: Other nucleotide sequences in the sample specify the same CDR3. The rearrangement joins TRBV11-2 to TRBJ2-5; D not resolved. Germline CDR1 SGHAT, CDR2 FQNNGV. With 5 bases removed from V and 4 bases from J, the gap between germline ends came to 5 bases. This CDR3 has 11 residues. The CDR3 reads CASSLLETQYF. The CDR3 DNA reads TGTGCCAGCAGCCTATTAGAGACCCAGTACTTC.

The chain has TRBV6-1 and TRBJ2-2; 7 nucleotides match TRBD1. The germline gives CDR1 MNHNS, CDR2 SASEGT. V shed 4 bases, J shed 2 bases, and the junction held 10 bases outside the gene matches. The CDR3 runs to 17 residues. This chain's CDR3 is CASSVGLGTENTGELFF. The DNA for the CDR3 is TGTGCCAGCAGTGTAGGTCTGGGGACAGAAAACACCGGGGAGCTGTTTTTT.

J is TRBJ1-2 and V is TRBV4-3, with 10 bases matching TRBD1. J gave up 6 bases and V 0 bases, and 10 bases lay outside the gene matches. This CDR3 region has 17 residues. The V gene's germline CDR1 is LGHNA and CDR2 YSLEER. DNA for the CDR3: TGCGCCAGCAGCCAAGACCTCGGGACAGGGGAAAAAAATGGCTACACCTTC. It yields the protein CASSQDLGTGEKNGYTF.

This sequence joins TRBV10-3 and TRBJ1-1, with D maybe TRBD1 (5 bases). This CDR3 has 15 residues. Trimming stripped 4 bases from V and 0 bases from J, with 12 bases between. The V gene's germline CDR1 is ENHRY and CDR2 SYGVKD. CDR3 amino acids: CAISGGTLMNTEAFF. The DNA for the CDR3 is TGTGCCATCAGTGGAGGGACCCTCATGAACACTGAAGCTTTCTTT.

This rearrangement joins TRBV7-6 to TRBJ2-7, with D tentatively TRBD2 (6 bases). This CDR3 is built from 16 residues. Germline values: CDR1 SGHVS, CDR2 FNYEAQ. The V gene lost 3 bases and the J gene lost 6 bases, with 21 bases spanning the gap. The CDR3 bases are TGTGCCAGCAGCTTGAAGTCCGGGACTTGGGCCTCCGAGCAGTACTTC. Translation gives CASSLKSGTWASEQYF.

The chain employs TRBV7-9 and TRBJ1-2; TRBD1 matches at 10 bases. Germline trimming cut 0 bases from V and 6 bases from J; bases unmatched to any gene: 4. Germline lookup yields CDR1 SEHNR and CDR2 FQNEAQ (reference sequence). The CDR3 has 15 amino acids. The CDR3 protein is CASSLATGGAHGYTF. CDR3 coding DNA: TGTGCCAGCAGCTTAGCGACAGGGGGCGCGCATGGCTACACCTTC.

The J gene is TRBJ1-2, the V gene TRBV6-5, with D tentatively TRBD1 (5 bases). Germline V gives CDR1 MNHEY, CDR2 SVGAGI. This CDR3 has 14 amino acids. The germline V and J ends were trimmed by 2 bases and 4 bases, with 11 bases remaining between them. CDR3 sequence reads: CASSYTGPPYGYTF. CDR3 coding DNA: TGTGCCAGCAGTTACACAGGTCCTCCCTATGGCTACACCTTC.

The chain carries TRBV30 and TRBJ1-5; no firm D call. The V and J ends lost 3 bases and 0 bases respectively, with 15 bases between them. This CDR3 has 16 residues. Per germline, CDR1 GTSNPN and CDR2 SVGIG (reference sequence). CDR3 residues: CAWRDRVAPSNQPQHF. The CDR3 DNA reads as TGTGCCTGGAGGGACCGAGTTGCACCTAGCAATCAGCCCCAGCATTTT.

V is TRBV6-6 and J is TRBJ2-7; D is perhaps TRBD1 (7 bases). Trimming shortened V by 6 bases and J by 2 bases, and 17 bases separated the two germline ends. The CDR3 has 15 residues. The germline V gene has CDR1 MNHNY and CDR2 SVGAGI (reference sequence). CDR3 coding DNA: TGTGCCAGCAGATCTCAGGGGGGCAACACCTACGAGCAGTACTTC. It is translated as CASRSQGGNTYEQYF.

The V call is TRBV11-2, the J call TRBJ2-7; D is unresolved. Germline V gene sequence: CDR1 SGHAT, CDR2 FQNNGV. The V end lost 0 bases, the J end lost 4 bases, and 13 bases lay between the germline ends. The CDR3 covers 15 residues. CDR3 sequence reads: CASSLDLGNYYEQYF. CDR3 in DNA: TGTGCCAGCAGCTTAGATCTGGGCAATTATTACGAGCAGTACTTC.

The chain has TRBV4-1 and TRBJ2-2; 7 nucleotides agree with TRBD1. The V gene end was trimmed by 7 bases and the J gene end by 0 bases; junction bases not matched to a gene: 5. Germline V CDR1 and CDR2: MGHRA, YSYEKL. This CDR3 region has 15 residues. The CDR3 DNA reads TGCGCCAGCACCGAAGGGACAGCGAACACCGGGGAGCTGTTTTTT. Protein sequence: CASTEGTANTGELFF.

This clone was found once. This chain joins TRBV7-9 and TRBJ2-1; D not certain. V was trimmed by 3 bases and J by 0 bases, leaving 9 bases between them. This CDR3 region has 15 residues. CDR1 is SEHNR and CDR2 is FQNEAQ in the germline V gene (reference sequence). In nucleotides, the CDR3 is TGTGCCAGCAGCTTGATACCGAGCTCCTACAATGAGCAGTTCTTC. This gives the protein CASSLIPSSYNEQFF.

The rearrangement joins TRBV5-1 to TRBJ2-7; D not certain. CDR1 and CDR2 from the germline V gene are SGHRS and YFSETQ. The length of the CDR3 is 14 residues. V lost 0 bases and J lost 2, with 9 bases in between. The DNA of the CDR3 is TGCGCCAGCAGCTTGGGGGTAGGCGCCTACGAGCAGTACTTC. It encodes CASSLGVGAYEQYF. The variable domain in full, completed from reference TRBV5-1 and TRBJ2-7, reads KAGVTQTPRYLIKTRGQQVTLSCSPISGHRSVSWYQQTPGQGLQFLFEYFSETQRNKGNFPGRFSGRQFSNSRSEMNVSTLELGDSALYLCASSLGVGAYEQYFGPGTRLTVT.